This TCR beta chain is from a study of OX40 agonist ivuxolimab in advanced cancers. Across the study: Hepatocellular carcinoma, melanoma, renal cell or head and neck cancer was diagnosed in the dose-escalation patients. Whole-study results and caveats: The study found that CD8+ T cells averaged more expanded clones than CD4+. Antigen specificity remained undetermined for the expanded peripheral T cells. Blood T cells, both CD4+ and CD8+, expanded clonally by week 6 at 0.1 to 3.0 mg/kg.

Trimming took 3 bases from V and 4 from J; bases not matched to a gene: 3. Per germline, CDR1 SGHNT and CDR2 YENEEA. The CDR3 sequence is 15 residues long. Clones were read by immunoSEQ multiplex PCR, and TCRdb kept only the in-frame ones, dropping some. This table has about 49,000 clones, roughly 90% appearing once. A remark on this clone: Antigen: not known.

This receptor was taken from an adult with an advanced solid tumor such as melanoma, head and neck, liver or kidney cancer. The material was CD4+ or CD8+ T cells sorted from blood, obtained in a trial of the OX40 agonist ivuxolimab. This chain connects TRBV11-3 to TRBJ2-3, with 11 bases identical to TRBD2. The CDR3: CASSLGLAEADTQYF. CDR3 DNA sequence: TGTGCCAGCAGCTTGGGACTAGCGGAGGCAGATACGCAGTATTTT.